This note documents a single T cell receptor beta chain sequence. Its antigen is as yet unknown. This entry belongs to a study of identical twins. Study-wide results and caveats: Some out-of-frame alpha sequences were shared by twins, and these showed excess low generation probability. Models underestimated TCR alpha sharing (out-of-frame) in monozygotic twins. Clonotypes of the beta chain that were abundant in cord blood carried fewer insertions (memory repertoires showed none).

Template switching created a universal primer site, and the cDNA included unique molecular identifiers. TCRdb ran MiXCR on the 5' RACE reads and lists one entry per CDR3 protein. This table holds about 450,000 distinct CDR3 sequences, 18% found once. The material sequenced was naive T cells sorted from blood. This sequence was found in a man over 45 in good health.

The CDR3 DNA reads as TGTGCCAGCAGCCAAGCCCGCACCGGGGAGCTGTTTTTT. Encoded protein: CASSQARTGELFF. This chain links TRBV3-1 with TRBJ2-2; D not resolved. The length of the CDR3 is 13 residues. The V and J ends lost 1 base and 4 bases respectively, with 4 bases between them. Germline CDR1 is LGHDT and CDR2 is YNNKEL (reference sequence).